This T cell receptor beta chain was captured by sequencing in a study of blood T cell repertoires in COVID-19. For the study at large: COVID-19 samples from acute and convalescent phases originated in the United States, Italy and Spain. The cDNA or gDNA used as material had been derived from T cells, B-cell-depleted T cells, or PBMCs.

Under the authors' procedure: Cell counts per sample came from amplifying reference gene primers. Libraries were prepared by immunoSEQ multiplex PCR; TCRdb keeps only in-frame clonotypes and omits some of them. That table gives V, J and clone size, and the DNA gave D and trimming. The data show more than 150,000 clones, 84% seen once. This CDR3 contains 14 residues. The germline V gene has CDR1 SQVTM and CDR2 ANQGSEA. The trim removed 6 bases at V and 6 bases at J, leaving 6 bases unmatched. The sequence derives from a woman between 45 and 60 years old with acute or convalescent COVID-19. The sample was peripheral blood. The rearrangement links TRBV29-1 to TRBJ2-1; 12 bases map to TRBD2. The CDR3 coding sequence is TGCAGCGTCCACCGACTAGCGGGAGTCAATGAGCAGTTCTTC. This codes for CSVHRLAGVNEQFF.